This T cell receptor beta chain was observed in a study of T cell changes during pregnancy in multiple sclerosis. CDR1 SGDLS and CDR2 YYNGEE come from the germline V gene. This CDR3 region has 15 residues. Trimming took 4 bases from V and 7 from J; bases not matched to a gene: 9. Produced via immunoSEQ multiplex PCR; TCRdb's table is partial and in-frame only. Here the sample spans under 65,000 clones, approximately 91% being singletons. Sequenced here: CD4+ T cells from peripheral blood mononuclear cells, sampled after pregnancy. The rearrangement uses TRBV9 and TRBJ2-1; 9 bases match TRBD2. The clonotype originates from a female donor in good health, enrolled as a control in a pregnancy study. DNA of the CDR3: TGTGCCAGCAGCTCTCGTGGTAGCGGGAGTAATGAGCAGTTCTTC. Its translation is CASSSRGSGSNEQFF.